These 8 T cell receptor beta chains originate from one sample sequenced in a study of shared clonotypes between healthy human individuals. The assay was immunoSEQ multiplex PCR, and TCRdb's table has in-frame clones only and misses some. The sample yields roughly 1,500,000 clones, around 98% seen once. The sequenced sample was naive CD4+ T cells sorted from blood. The subset is: CD45RA+ positively selected. The receptors here all came from a man under 40 in good health.

The rearrangement links TRBV7-9 to TRBJ2-7; D gene unclear. The CDR3 is 15 amino acids. Germline CDR1 is SEHNR and CDR2 is FQNEAQ (reference sequence). V shed 1 base and J shed 0 bases, with 10 bases lying between them. CDR3 sequence: CASSLGVYLSYEQYF. Here the CDR3 DNA reads TGTGCCAGCAGCTTAGGGGTCTACCTCTCCTACGAGCAGTACTTC.

CDR3 nucleotide sequence: TGCGCCAGCAGCTTGGAACTTGGACCGGGCAGGACGTCCCAGTACTTC. Amino acids: CASSLELGPGRTSQYF. V is TRBV5-1 and J is TRBJ2-5; no clear D. CDR1 and CDR2 from the germline V gene are SGHRS and YFSETQ. The V and J ends lost 0 bases and 9 bases respectively, with 21 bases between them. The CDR3 has 16 residues. Based on the CDR3 plus reference TRBV5-1 and TRBJ2-5, the full variable domain is KAGVTQTPRYLIKTRGQQVTLSCSPISGHRSVSWYQQTPGQGLQFLFEYFSETQRNKGNFPGRFSGRQFSNSRSEMNVSTLELGDSALYLCASSLELGPGRTSQYFGPGTRLLVL.

The genes are TRBV11-3 and TRBJ2-3, with 7 bases that match TRBD2. CDR1 and CDR2 from the germline V gene are SGHNT and YENEEA. V was clipped by 5 bases and J by 1 base; unmatched bases: 12. The CDR3 is 17 residues long. The CDR3: CASSPLRSGRGTDTQYF. The CDR3 DNA reads as TGTGCCAGCAGCCCCTTAAGGTCGGGGAGGGGCACAGATACGCAGTATTTT.

The V and J genes are TRBV5-4 and TRBJ2-7; 7 bases are shared with TRBD1. Germline lookup yields CDR1 SGHNT and CDR2 YYREEE (reference sequence). J was trimmed by 2 bases and V by 4 bases; bases with no gene match: 6. CDR3 length: 14 residues. In DNA, the CDR3 is TGTGCCAGCAGCGGGGACAGATTCCCCTACGAGCAGTACTTC. Protein product: CASSGDRFPYEQYF.

The CDR3 coding sequence is TGTGCCAGCAGCACGGACGTCTCTGGGGCCAACGTCCTGACTTTC. Residues: CASSTDVSGANVLTF. The chain carries TRBV9 and TRBJ2-6; D ambiguous. The V gene's germline CDR1 is SGDLS and CDR2 YYNGEE. Trimming cost V 4 bases and J 0 bases, with 8 bases left between them. The CDR3 runs to 15 residues.

The chain joins TRBV27 to TRBJ2-7; 7 bases map to TRBD2. Germline CDR1 MNHEY, CDR2 SMNVEV (reference sequence). This CDR3 spans 16 amino acids. Unmatched junction bases numbered 14, after V lost 5 bases and J lost 4 bases. The CDR3 loop reads CASSAGLLNLGYEQYF. The CDR3 nucleotides are TGTGCCAGCAGTGCGGGACTACTGAACCTAGGATACGAGCAGTACTTC.

The count of this clone is one. The DNA of the CDR3 is TGTGCCAGCAGCAAAAGGGGACCGATCTCCTACGAGCAGTACTTC. It yields the protein CASSKRGPISYEQYF. This chain links TRBV21-1 with TRBJ2-7. TRBV21-1 is a recognized pseudogene. CDR3 length: 15 residues.

The chain carries TRBV29-1 and TRBJ2-3; D perhaps matches TRBD1 (6 bases). With 5 bases removed from V and 3 bases from J, the gap between germline ends came to 12 bases. Germline V gives CDR1 SQVTM, CDR2 ANQGSEA. CDR3 length equals 13 residues. CDR3 nucleotides: TGCAGCGTTCACAGGGTGGGGACAGATACGCAGTATTTT. It encodes CSVHRVGTDTQYF.